These T cell receptor beta chains were read from a single sample in a study of T cell responses to AZD1222 COVID-19 vaccine. Here immunoSEQ multiplex PCR was the method, and the copy in TCRdb shows in-frame clones only, minus some. The sample records approximately 220,000 clones, more than 85% being singletons. The source was peripheral blood, collected on day 0 of MenACWY control vaccination. The receptors were gathered from an adult in good health. CDR3s include the opening cysteine and the closing phenylalanine or tryptophan. Fields, in order: clone size, J gene, D gene, V gene, CDR3 protein, CDR3 DNA. A D gene is named only where the DNA matches it firmly. The size entry is marked missing in some rows and otherwise reads once, few, many or a size class.

clone size: .
J gene: TRBJ1-1
D gene: .
V gene: TRBV7-8
CDR3 protein: CASSPRSRAGNTEAFF
CDR3 DNA: TGTGCCAGCAGCCCCCGCTCCAGGGCGGGGAACACTGAAGCTTTCTTT

clone size: once
J gene: TRBJ1-2
D gene: .
V gene: TRBV19
CDR3 protein: CASSRGESANYGYTF
CDR3 DNA: TGTGCCAGTAGTAGGGGGGAATCAGCTAACTATGGCTACACCTTC

clone size: .
J gene: TRBJ1-2
D gene: .
V gene: TRBV4-1
CDR3 protein: CASSQGDYGYTF
CDR3 DNA: TGCGCCAGCAGCCAAGGGGACTATGGCTACACCTTC

clone size: .
J gene: TRBJ2-1
D gene: .
V gene: TRBV5-4
CDR3 protein: CASSLPGLSYNEQFF
CDR3 DNA: TGTGCCAGCAGCTTGCCGGGGCTTTCATACAATGAGCAGTTCTTC

clone size: .
J gene: TRBJ2-3
D gene: .
V gene: TRBV7-9
CDR3 protein: CASTVPGDTQYF
CDR3 DNA: TGTGCCAGCACCGTTCCGGGGGATACGCAGTATTTT

clone size: .
J gene: TRBJ2-1
D gene: .
V gene: TRBV6-5
CDR3 protein: CASMSNAKNEQFF
CDR3 DNA: TGTGCCAGCATGTCAAACGCCAAGAATGAGCAGTTCTTC

clone size: .
J gene: TRBJ2-1
D gene: .
V gene: TRBV2
CDR3 protein: CASSGDSYNEQFF
CDR3 DNA: TGTGCCAGCAGTGGTGACAGTTACAATGAGCAGTTCTTC

clone size: .
J gene: TRBJ2-3
D gene: TRBD1
V gene: TRBV7-9
CDR3 protein: CASRAGTGAEDTQYF
CDR3 DNA: TGTGCCAGCAGAGCCGGGACAGGGGCGGAAGATACGCAGTATTTT

clone size: .
J gene: TRBJ2-1
D gene: TRBD1
V gene: TRBV7-6
CDR3 protein: CASSLSGQGYNEQFF
CDR3 DNA: TGTGCCAGCAGCTTATCGGGACAGGGTTACAATGAGCAGTTCTTC

clone size: .
J gene: TRBJ2-7
D gene: .
V gene: TRBV7-2
CDR3 protein: CASSSRAVYEQYF
CDR3 DNA: TGTGCCAGCAGCTCCCGGGCAGTCTACGAGCAGTACTTC

clone size: .
J gene: TRBJ1-1
D gene: .
V gene: TRBV4-1
CDR3 protein: CASSHPNMNTEAFF
CDR3 DNA: TGCGCCAGCAGCCACCCCAATATGAACACTGAAGCTTTCTTT

clone size: few
J gene: TRBJ2-7
D gene: .
V gene: TRBV5-1
CDR3 protein: CASSLESEQYF
CDR3 DNA: TGCGCCAGCAGCTTGGAGTCGGAGCAGTACTTC

clone size: .
J gene: TRBJ1-2
D gene: .
V gene: TRBV5-1
CDR3 protein: CASSTGSWGYGYTF
CDR3 DNA: TGCGCCAGCAGTACCGGGAGTTGGGGCTATGGCTACACCTTC

clone size: .
J gene: TRBJ1-5
D gene: .
V gene: TRBV7-9
CDR3 protein: CASSDGRDQPQHF
CDR3 DNA: TGTGCCAGCTCGGACGGGCGGGATCAGCCCCAGCATTTT

clone size: .
J gene: TRBJ2-3
D gene: TRBD1
V gene: TRBV6-4
CDR3 protein: CASSDRDRATDTQYF
CDR3 DNA: TGTGCCAGCAGCGACCGGGACAGGGCCACAGATACGCAGTATTTT

clone size: few
J gene: TRBJ2-1
D gene: TRBD1
V gene: TRBV5-1
CDR3 protein: CASSLQGPNEQFF
CDR3 DNA: TGCGCCAGCAGCTTACAGGGGCCGAATGAGCAGTTCTTC

clone size: .
J gene: TRBJ1-6
D gene: .
V gene: TRBV11-2
CDR3 protein: CASRPLGGLNSPLHF
CDR3 DNA: TGTGCCAGCAGGCCCCTGGGGGGGCTGAATTCACCCCTCCACTTT

clone size: .
J gene: TRBJ1-2
D gene: .
V gene: TRBV7-9
CDR3 protein: CASSLAGTSGYTF
CDR3 DNA: TGTGCCAGCAGCTTAGCCGGGACATCTGGCTACACCTTC

clone size: .
J gene: TRBJ1-2
D gene: TRBD1
V gene: TRBV6-2/TRBV6-3
CDR3 protein: CASSPLLTGGGGYTF
CDR3 DNA: TGTGCCAGCAGCCCACTTTTAACAGGGGGCGGTGGCTACACCTTC

clone size: .
J gene: TRBJ1-4
D gene: .
V gene: TRBV7-9
CDR3 protein: CASSRDRSGGEKLFF
CDR3 DNA: TGTGCCAGCAGCCGGGACCGCTCCGGTGGCGAAAAACTGTTTTTT

clone size: .
J gene: TRBJ1-2
D gene: TRBD1
V gene: TRBV28
CDR3 protein: CASSLLGQAYGYTF
CDR3 DNA: TGTGCCAGCAGTTTATTGGGACAGGCCTATGGCTACACCTTC

clone size: .
J gene: TRBJ1-4
D gene: .
V gene: TRBV4-2
CDR3 protein: CASSQDLTSDGKLFF
CDR3 DNA: TGTGCCAGCAGCCAAGATCTAACATCTGATGGAAAACTGTTTTTT

clone size: .
J gene: TRBJ2-7
D gene: TRBD2
V gene: TRBV19
CDR3 protein: CASSGTSRTSEQYF
CDR3 DNA: TGTGCCAGTAGTGGGACTAGCAGGACCAGCGAGCAGTACTTC

clone size: .
J gene: TRBJ1-4
D gene: .
V gene: TRBV12-3/TRBV12-4
CDR3 protein: CASSLRRKLFF
CDR3 DNA: TGTGCCAGCAGTTTACGGAGGAAACTGTTTTTT

clone size: .
J gene: TRBJ1-1
D gene: .
V gene: TRBV3-1/TRBV3-2
CDR3 protein: CASSQVSEGLNTEAFF
CDR3 DNA: TGTGCCAGCAGCCAAGTCTCAGAAGGATTGAACACTGAAGCTTTCTTT

clone size: .
J gene: TRBJ1-4
D gene: .
V gene: TRBV5-1
CDR3 protein: CASSGQLTEKLFF
CDR3 DNA: TGCGCCAGCAGCGGACAGCTGACTGAAAAACTGTTTTTT

clone size: .
J gene: TRBJ1-1
D gene: .
V gene: TRBV4-3
CDR3 protein: CASSPQTGMNTEAFF
CDR3 DNA: TGCGCCAGCAGCCCCCAGACAGGCATGAACACTGAAGCTTTCTTT

clone size: .
J gene: TRBJ2-7
D gene: .
V gene: TRBV6-2/TRBV6-3
CDR3 protein: CASSLRYEQYF
CDR3 DNA: TGTGCCAGCAGTTTACGCTACGAGCAGTACTTC

clone size: .
J gene: TRBJ2-2
D gene: .
V gene: TRBV7-3
CDR3 protein: CASSLLTNTGELFF
CDR3 DNA: TGTGCCAGCAGCTTATTAACGAACACCGGGGAGCTGTTTTTT

clone size: .
J gene: TRBJ1-4
D gene: .
V gene: TRBV5-1
CDR3 protein: CASSATGYANEKLFF
CDR3 DNA: TGCGCCAGCAGCGCAACAGGGTACGCTAATGAAAAACTGTTTTTT

clone size: once
J gene: TRBJ1-2
D gene: .
V gene: TRBV12-3/TRBV12-4
CDR3 protein: CASSLSANYGYTF
CDR3 DNA: TGTGCCAGCAGTTTGTCAGCTAACTATGGCTACACCTTC

clone size: .
J gene: TRBJ1-1
D gene: .
V gene: TRBV6-6
CDR3 protein: CASTTLGPGNTEAFF
CDR3 DNA: TGTGCCAGCACAACACTCGGGCCAGGGAACACTGAAGCTTTCTTT